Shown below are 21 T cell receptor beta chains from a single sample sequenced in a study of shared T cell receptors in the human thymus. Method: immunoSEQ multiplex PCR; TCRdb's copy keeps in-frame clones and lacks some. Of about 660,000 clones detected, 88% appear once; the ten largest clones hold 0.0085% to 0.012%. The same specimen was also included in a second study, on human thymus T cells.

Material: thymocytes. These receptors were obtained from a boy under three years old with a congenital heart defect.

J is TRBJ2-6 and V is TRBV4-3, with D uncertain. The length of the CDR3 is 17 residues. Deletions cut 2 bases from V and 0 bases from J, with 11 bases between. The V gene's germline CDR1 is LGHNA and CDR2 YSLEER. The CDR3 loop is CASSQSLLHSGANVLTF. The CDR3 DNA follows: TGCGCCAGCAGCCAAAGCCTTCTCCACTCTGGGGCCAACGTCCTGACTTTC.

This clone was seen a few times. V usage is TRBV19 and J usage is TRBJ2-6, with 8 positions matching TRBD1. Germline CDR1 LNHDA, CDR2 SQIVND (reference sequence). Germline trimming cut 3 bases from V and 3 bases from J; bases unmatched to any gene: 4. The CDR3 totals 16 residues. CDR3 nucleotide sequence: TGTGCCAGTAGTATTGCAGGGGGCGGTGGGGCCAACGTCCTGACTTTC. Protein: CASSIAGGGGANVLTF.

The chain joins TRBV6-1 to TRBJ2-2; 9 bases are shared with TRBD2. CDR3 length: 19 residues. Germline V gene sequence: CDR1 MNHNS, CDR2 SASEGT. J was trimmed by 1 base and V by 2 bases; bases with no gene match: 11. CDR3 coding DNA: TGTGCCAGCAGTGAATCCCGGCTAGCGGGAAGGAGGAACACCGGGGAGCTGTTTTTT. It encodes CASSESRLAGRRNTGELFF.

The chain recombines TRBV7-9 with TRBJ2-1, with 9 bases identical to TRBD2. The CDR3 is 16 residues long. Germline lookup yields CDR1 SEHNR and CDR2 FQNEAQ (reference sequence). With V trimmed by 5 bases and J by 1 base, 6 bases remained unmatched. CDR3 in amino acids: CASSHGLALSYNEQFF. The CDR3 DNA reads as TGTGCCAGCAGCCACGGACTAGCGCTATCCTACAATGAGCAGTTCTTC.

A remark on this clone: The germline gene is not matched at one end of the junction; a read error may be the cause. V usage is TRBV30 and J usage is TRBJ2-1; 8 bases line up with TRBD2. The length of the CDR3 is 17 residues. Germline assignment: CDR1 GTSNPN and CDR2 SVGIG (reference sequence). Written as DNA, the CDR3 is TGTGCCTGGCTTGGACTTGGGCGGGAGGACTCCCACAATGAGCAGTTCTTC. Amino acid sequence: CAWLGLGREDSHNEQFF. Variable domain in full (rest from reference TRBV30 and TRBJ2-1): SQTIHQWPATLVQPVGSPLSLECTVEGTSNPNLYWYRQAAGRGLQLLFYSVGIGQISSEVPQNLSASRPQDRQFILSSKKLLLSDSGFYLCAWLGLGREDSHNEQFFGPGTRLTVL.

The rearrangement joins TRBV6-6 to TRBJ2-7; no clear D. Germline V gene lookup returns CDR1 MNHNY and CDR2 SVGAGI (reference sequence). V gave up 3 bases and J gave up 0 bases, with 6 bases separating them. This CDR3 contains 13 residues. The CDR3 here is CASSYLLSYEQYF. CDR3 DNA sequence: TGTGCCAGCAGTTATTTACTCTCCTACGAGCAGTACTTC.

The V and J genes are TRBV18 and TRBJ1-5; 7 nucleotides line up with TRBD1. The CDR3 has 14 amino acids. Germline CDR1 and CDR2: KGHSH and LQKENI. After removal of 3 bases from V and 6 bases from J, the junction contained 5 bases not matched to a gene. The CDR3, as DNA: TGTGCCAGCTCACCGAGGACAGGTTTTCAGCCCCAGCATTTT. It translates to CASSPRTGFQPQHF.

The CDR3 DNA sequence: TGCGCCAGCAGCACCACGCGGGGGGGGACCCAGTACTTC. Translation: CASSTTRGGTQYF. The chain has TRBV5-1 and TRBJ2-5, with 9 bases fitting TRBD2. The CDR3 contains 13 residues. Trimming removed 4 bases from V and 7 bases from J; junction bases left unmatched: 5. From germline, CDR1 is SGHRS and CDR2 YFSETQ.

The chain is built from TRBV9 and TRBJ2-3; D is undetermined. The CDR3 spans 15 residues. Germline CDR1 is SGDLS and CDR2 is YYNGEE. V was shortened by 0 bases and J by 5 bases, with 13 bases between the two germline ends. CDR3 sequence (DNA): TGTGCCAGCAGCGTAGAAGGAGAGTTCGGAGATACGCAGTATTTT. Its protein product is CASSVEGEFGDTQYF.

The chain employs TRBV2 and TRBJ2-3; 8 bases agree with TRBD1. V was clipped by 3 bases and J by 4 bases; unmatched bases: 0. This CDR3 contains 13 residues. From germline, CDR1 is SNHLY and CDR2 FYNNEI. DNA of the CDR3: TGTGCCAGCAGTGAGGACAGGGCAGATACGCAGTATTTT. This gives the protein CASSEDRADTQYF.

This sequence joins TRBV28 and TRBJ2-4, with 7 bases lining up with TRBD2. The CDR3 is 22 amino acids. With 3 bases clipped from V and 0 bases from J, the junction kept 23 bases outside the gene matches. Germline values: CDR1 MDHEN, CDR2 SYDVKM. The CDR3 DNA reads TGTGCCAGCAGTTTTCGGCGTGCGGGCGGGAGCCGGGGACTGAAAGCCAAAAACATTCAGTACTTC. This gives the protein CASSFRRAGGSRGLKAKNIQYF.

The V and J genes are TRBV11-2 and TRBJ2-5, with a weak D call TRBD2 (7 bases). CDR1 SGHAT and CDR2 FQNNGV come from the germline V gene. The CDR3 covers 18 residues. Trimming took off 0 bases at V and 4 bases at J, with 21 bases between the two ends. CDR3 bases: TGTGCCAGCAGCTTAGAACGGACTAGGGGGAGGGCCCGAGAGACCCAGTACTTC. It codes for CASSLERTRGRARETQYF.

The CDR3 protein is CASSSPGTSDQETQYF. CDR3 DNA: TGTGCCAGCAGTTCCCCCGGGACTAGCGACCAAGAGACCCAGTACTTC. The rearrangement joins TRBV25-1 to TRBJ2-5; 10 bases align to TRBD2. The germline V gene has CDR1 MGHDK and CDR2 SYGVNS. This CDR3 is built from 16 residues. With V trimmed by 5 bases and J by 0 bases, 6 bases remained unmatched.

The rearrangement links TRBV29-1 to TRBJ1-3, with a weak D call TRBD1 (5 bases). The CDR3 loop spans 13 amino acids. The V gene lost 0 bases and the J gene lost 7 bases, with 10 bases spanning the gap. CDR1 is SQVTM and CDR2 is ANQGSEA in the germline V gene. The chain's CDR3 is CSVEDLGGNTIYF. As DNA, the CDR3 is TGCAGCGTTGAAGATCTCGGGGGGAACACCATATATTTT.

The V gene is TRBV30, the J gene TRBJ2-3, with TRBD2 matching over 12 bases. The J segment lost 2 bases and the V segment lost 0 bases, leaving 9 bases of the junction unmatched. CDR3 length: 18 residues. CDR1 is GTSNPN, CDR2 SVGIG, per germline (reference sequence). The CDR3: CAWSVPSGRACYTDTQYF. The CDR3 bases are TGTGCCTGGAGTGTCCCTAGCGGGAGGGCCTGCTACACAGATACGCAGTATTTT.

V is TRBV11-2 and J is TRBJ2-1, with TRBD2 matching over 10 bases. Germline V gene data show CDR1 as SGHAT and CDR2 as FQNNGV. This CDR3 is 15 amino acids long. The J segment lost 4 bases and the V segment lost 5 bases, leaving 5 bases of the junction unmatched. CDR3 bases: TGTGCCAGCAGCCCACTAGCGGGAAAGTACAATGAGCAGTTCTTC. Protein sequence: CASSPLAGKYNEQFF.

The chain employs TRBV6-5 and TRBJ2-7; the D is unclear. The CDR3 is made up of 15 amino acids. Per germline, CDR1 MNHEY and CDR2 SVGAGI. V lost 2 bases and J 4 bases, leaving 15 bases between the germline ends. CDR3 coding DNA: TGTGCCAGCAGTTACGCCTTAATGGCGGCATACGAGCAGTACTTC. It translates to CASSYALMAAYEQYF.

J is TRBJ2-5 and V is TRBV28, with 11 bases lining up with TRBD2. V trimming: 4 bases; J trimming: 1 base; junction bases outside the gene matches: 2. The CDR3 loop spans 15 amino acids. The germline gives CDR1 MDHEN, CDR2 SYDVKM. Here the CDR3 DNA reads TGTGCCAGCAGTTGGGGGACTAGCGGCCAAGAGACCCAGTACTTC. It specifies CASSWGTSGQETQYF. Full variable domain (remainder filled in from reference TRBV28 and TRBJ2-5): DVKVTQSSRYLVKRTGEKVFLECVQDMDHENMFWYRQDPGLGLRLIYFSYDVKMKEKGDIPEGYSVSREKKERFSLILESASTNQTSMYLCASSWGTSGQETQYFGPGTRLLVL.

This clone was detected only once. The CDR3 loop is CSVVFGGYGYTF. The CDR3 bases are TGCAGCGTTGTTTTCGGCGGCTATGGCTACACCTTC. The gene calls are TRBV29-1 and TRBJ1-2; D gene unclear. V was cut by 4 bases and J by 4 bases, with 10 bases left in between. From germline, CDR1 is SQVTM and CDR2 ANQGSEA. The CDR3 covers 12 residues.

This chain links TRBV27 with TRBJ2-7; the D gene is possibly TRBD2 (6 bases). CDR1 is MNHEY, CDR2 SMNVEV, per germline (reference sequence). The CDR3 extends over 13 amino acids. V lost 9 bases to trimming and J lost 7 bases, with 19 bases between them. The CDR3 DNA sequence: TGTGCCAGATCTCCGGGGTCCGCGGGGGAGCAGTACTTC. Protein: CARSPGSAGEQYF.

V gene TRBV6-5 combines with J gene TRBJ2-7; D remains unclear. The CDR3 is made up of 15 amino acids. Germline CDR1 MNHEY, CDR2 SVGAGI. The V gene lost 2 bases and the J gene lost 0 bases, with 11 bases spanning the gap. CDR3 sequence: CASSYGSASSYEQYF. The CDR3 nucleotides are TGTGCCAGCAGTTACGGGTCTGCTAGCTCCTACGAGCAGTACTTC.